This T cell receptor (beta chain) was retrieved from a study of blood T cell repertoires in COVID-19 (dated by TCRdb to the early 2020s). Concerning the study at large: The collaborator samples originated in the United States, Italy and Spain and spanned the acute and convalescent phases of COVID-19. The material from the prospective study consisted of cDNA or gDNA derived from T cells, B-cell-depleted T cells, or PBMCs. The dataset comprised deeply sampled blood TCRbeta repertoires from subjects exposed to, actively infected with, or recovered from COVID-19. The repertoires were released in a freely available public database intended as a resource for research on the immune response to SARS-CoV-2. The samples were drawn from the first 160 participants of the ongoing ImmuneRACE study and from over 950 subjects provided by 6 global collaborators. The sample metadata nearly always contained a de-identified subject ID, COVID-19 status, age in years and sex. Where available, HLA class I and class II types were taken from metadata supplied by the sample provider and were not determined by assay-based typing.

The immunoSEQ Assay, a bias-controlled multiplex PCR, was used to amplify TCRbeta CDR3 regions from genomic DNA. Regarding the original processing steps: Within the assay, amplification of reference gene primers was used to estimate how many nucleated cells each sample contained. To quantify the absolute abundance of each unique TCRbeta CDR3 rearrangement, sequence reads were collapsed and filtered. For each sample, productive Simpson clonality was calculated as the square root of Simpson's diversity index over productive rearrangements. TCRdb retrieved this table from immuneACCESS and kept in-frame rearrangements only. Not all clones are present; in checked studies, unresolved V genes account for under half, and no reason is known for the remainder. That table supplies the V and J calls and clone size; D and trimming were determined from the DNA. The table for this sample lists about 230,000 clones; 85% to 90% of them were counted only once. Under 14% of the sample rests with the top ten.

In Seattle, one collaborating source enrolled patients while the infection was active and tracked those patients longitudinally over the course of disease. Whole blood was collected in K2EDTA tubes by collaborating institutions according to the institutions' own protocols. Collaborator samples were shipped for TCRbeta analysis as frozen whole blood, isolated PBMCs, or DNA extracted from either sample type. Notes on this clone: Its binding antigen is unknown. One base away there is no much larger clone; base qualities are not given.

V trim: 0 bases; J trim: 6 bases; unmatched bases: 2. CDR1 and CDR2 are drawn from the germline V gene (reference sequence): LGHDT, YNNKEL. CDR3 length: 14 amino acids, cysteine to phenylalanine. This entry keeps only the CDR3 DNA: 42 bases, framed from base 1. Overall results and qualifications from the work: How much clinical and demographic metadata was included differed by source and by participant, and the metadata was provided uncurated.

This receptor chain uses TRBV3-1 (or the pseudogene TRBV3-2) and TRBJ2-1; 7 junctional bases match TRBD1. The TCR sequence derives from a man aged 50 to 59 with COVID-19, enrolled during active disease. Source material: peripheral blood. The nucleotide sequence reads TGTGCCAGCAGCCAAGACCGGGACAGCAATGAGCAGTTCTTC. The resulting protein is CASSQDRDSNEQFF.